The 24 T cell receptor beta chains in this list originate from one sample, sequenced in a study of blood T cell repertoires in COVID-19 (dated by TCRdb to about 2020). Receptors were amplified or captured by the immunoSEQ multiplex PCR assay. The table was pulled from immuneACCESS by TCRdb, which kept in-frame rearrangements only. Such tables lose some clones; where checked, under half of the loss comes from unresolved V genes, and the rest has no known cause. Here the sample has about 170,000 clones; around four fifths occur a single time. About 3.5% of the sample lies in the top ten. Specimen: PBMCs or T cells enriched from blood (not recorded which). These receptors originate from a woman aged 50 to 60 in a cohort exposed to, infected with or recovered from COVID-19 (not recorded which).

The rearrangement uses TRBV3-1 (or the pseudogene TRBV3-2) and TRBJ2-7; 8 bases are shared with TRBD1. This CDR3 has 18 residues. In germline, CDR1 is LGHDT, CDR2 YNNKEL (reference sequence). V shed 0 bases and J 0 bases; nucleotides not matched to a gene: 10. DNA of the CDR3: TGTGCCAGCAGCCAAGATGGGAGCCCGGGACAGGTCTCCTACGAGCAGTACTTC. Translating it yields CASSQDGSPGQVSYEQYF.

The chain couples TRBV19 to TRBJ2-7; D may be TRBD2 (6 bases). The V gene lost 2 bases and the J gene lost 6 bases, with 14 bases spanning the gap. The CDR3 extends over 14 amino acids. The germline V gene has CDR1 LNHDA and CDR2 SQIVND (reference sequence). The CDR3 DNA reads as TGTGCCAGTAGTATAACAGGACTATCGATCGAGCAGTACTTC. It specifies CASSITGLSIEQYF.

V is TRBV28 and J is TRBJ2-1, with 7 positions matching TRBD2. Unmatched junction bases numbered 4, after V lost 6 bases and J lost 5 bases. The CDR3 contains 13 residues. Per the germline V gene, CDR1 is MDHEN and CDR2 is SYDVKM. For the CDR3, the DNA is TGTGCCAGCAGAACGAGCGGGGACAATGAGCAGTTCTTC. It encodes CASRTSGDNEQFF. The full variable domain, in which reference TRBV28 and TRBJ2-1 provide the parts outside the CDR3, is DVKVTQSSRYLVKRTGEKVFLECVQDMDHENMFWYRQDPGLGLRLIYFSYDVKMKEKGDIPEGYSVSREKKERFSLILESASTNQTSMYLCASRTSGDNEQFFGPGTRLTVL.

The CDR3, as DNA: TGTGCCAGCAGCTTTTCAGGGTCAACTAATGAAAAACTGTTTTTT. This translates into CASSFSGSTNEKLFF. The gene calls are TRBV28 and TRBJ1-4; tentative D call: TRBD1 (5 bases). Germline lookup yields CDR1 MDHEN and CDR2 SYDVKM. Between the trimmed V and J ends, which lost 6 bases and 0 bases, there was a span of 11 bases. This CDR3 region has 15 residues.

This clone appeared a single time. V gene TRBV7-6 combines with J gene TRBJ1-6; D remains ambiguous. Trimming removed 3 bases at V and 7 bases at J, with 7 bases between. The CDR3 has 13 amino acids. Germline V CDR1 and CDR2: SGHVS, FNYEAQ. The CDR3 DNA follows: TGTGCCAGCAGCTTCCAACAAAATTCACCCCTCCACTTT. As protein: CASSFQQNSPLHF. The entire variable domain, with the rest obtained from reference TRBV7-6 and TRBJ1-6, is as follows: GAGVSQSPRYKVTKRGQDVALRCDPISGHVSLYWYRQALGQGPEFLTYFNYEAQQDKSGLPNDRFSAERPEGSISTLTIQRTEQRDSAMYRCASSFQQNSPLHFGNGTRLTVT.

This chain joins TRBV6-2 or TRBV6-3 and TRBJ2-7, with 8 nucleotides matching TRBD1. V was clipped by 5 bases and J by 7 bases; unmatched bases: 10. CDR1 is MNHEY, CDR2 SVGEGT, per germline. The CDR3 totals 14 residues. The CDR3 protein is CASSPGGLLREQYF. The CDR3 DNA follows: TGTGCCAGCAGTCCAGGGGGCCTCCTACGGGAGCAGTACTTC.

In DNA form, the CDR3 reads TGCGCCAGCAGCTTTACCGGGACAGGGACGTACACTGAAGCTTTCTTT. This gives the protein CASSFTGTGTYTEAFF. V is TRBV5-1 and J is TRBJ1-1, with TRBD1 identical over 9 bases. This CDR3 is 16 amino acids long. The junction had 8 bases not matched to a gene; V was cut back by 2 bases and J by 3 bases. In germline, CDR1 is SGHRS, CDR2 YFSETQ. Full variable domain (missing parts from reference TRBV5-1 and TRBJ1-1): KAGVTQTPRYLIKTRGQQVTLSCSPISGHRSVSWYQQTPGQGLQFLFEYFSETQRNKGNFPGRFSGRQFSNSRSEMNVSTLELGDSALYLCASSFTGTGTYTEAFFGQGTRLTVV.

The rearrangement uses TRBV6-4 and TRBJ1-4, with 7 bases aligning to TRBD1. The V gene end was trimmed by 3 bases and the J gene end by 4 bases; junction bases not matched to a gene: 5. This CDR3 region has 15 residues. CDR1 is MRHNA, CDR2 SNTAGT, per germline. This CDR3 is CASSEDRRINEKLFF. For the CDR3, the DNA is TGTGCCAGCAGTGAGGACAGGCGGATTAATGAAAAACTGTTTTTT.

In DNA, the CDR3 is TGCGCCAGCAGCTCAGGCTCAGGTAGCTATGGCTACACCTTC. Protein: CASSSGSGSYGYTF. The rearrangement uses TRBV5-1 and TRBJ1-2; D gene ambiguous. The CDR3 spans 14 residues. V shed 3 bases and J shed 4 bases, with 13 bases lying between them. Germline-derived CDR1 and CDR2 are SGHRS and YFSETQ.

This clone was recorded only once. Additional DNA sequences in this sample encode the identical CDR3. J is TRBJ1-5 and V is TRBV30; D is possibly TRBD1 (5 bases). From germline, CDR1 is GTSNPN and CDR2 SVGIG (reference sequence). Trimming took 0 bases from V and 4 from J, leaving 7 bases between them. The CDR3 has 13 residues. CDR3 sequence: CAWSVGGNQPQHF. CDR3 nucleotides: TGTGCCTGGAGTGTTGGGGGGAATCAGCCCCAGCATTTT.

The chain is built from TRBV11-3 and TRBJ2-3; D is perhaps TRBD1 (6 bases). This CDR3 has 14 amino acids. From germline, CDR1 is SGHNT and CDR2 YENEEA. V lost 7 bases to trimming and J lost 5 bases, with 16 bases between them. The DNA of the CDR3 is TGTGCCAGCATCCAAAAACAGGGAAGAGATACGCAGTATTTT. Translation gives CASIQKQGRDTQYF.

The chain links TRBV5-8 to TRBJ1-2; TRBD1 is a possible D gene (6 bases). Germline V lookup: CDR1 SGHTS, CDR2 YDEGEE. The CDR3 covers 11 residues. V was trimmed by 9 bases and J by 4 bases, leaving 10 bases between them. In DNA form, the CDR3 reads TGTGCCAACCGGGACACCTATGGCTACACCTTC. Its translation is CANRDTYGYTF. Together with reference TRBV5-8 and TRBJ1-2, the CDR3 gives the full variable domain: EAGVTQSPTHLIKTRGQQATLRCSPISGHTSVYWYQQALGLGLQFLLWYDEGEERNRGNFPPRFSGRQFPNYSSELNVNALELEDSALYLCANRDTYGYTFGSGTRLTVV.

The chain couples TRBV6-2 or TRBV6-3 to TRBJ2-1; possible D gene TRBD2, 6 bases. The CDR3 consists of 16 residues. V was trimmed by 4 bases and J by 2 bases, leaving 15 bases between them. Germline values: CDR1 MNHEY, CDR2 SVGEGT. The CDR3 sequence is CASSFILGGPYNEQFF. In DNA, the CDR3 is TGTGCCAGCAGTTTCATCTTGGGGGGTCCCTACAATGAGCAGTTCTTC.

V and J are TRBV4-2 and TRBJ2-5, with 9 bases fitting TRBD2. Germline CDR1 LGHNA, CDR2 YNFKEQ. After removal of 5 bases from V and 5 bases from J, the junction contained 18 bases not matched to a gene. The CDR3 is 18 amino acids. This CDR3 is CASSALAGSTQRGETQYF. The CDR3 DNA reads TGTGCCAGCAGCGCACTAGCGGGCTCCACCCAAAGGGGGGAGACCCAGTACTTC.

This sequence joins TRBV4-3 and TRBJ2-5; D is possibly TRBD2 (5 bases). The CDR3 loop spans 15 amino acids. Trimming removed 1 base from V and 5 bases from J, with 14 bases in between. The germline V gene encodes CDR1 LGHNA and CDR2 YSLEER. The CDR3 region is CASSQGTGNGETQYF. CDR3 nucleotide sequence: TGCGCCAGCAGCCAAGGGACGGGGAACGGGGAGACCCAGTACTTC.

The CDR3 reads CASSPLAGQEANEQFF. CDR3 bases: TGTGCCAGCAGCCCACTAGCGGGGCAGGAGGCCAATGAGCAGTTCTTC. The gene calls are TRBV14 and TRBJ2-1, with TRBD2 matching over 10 bases. This CDR3 has 16 residues. Germline CDR1 reads SGHDN; CDR2 reads FVKESK. V was clipped by 4 bases and J by 6 bases; unmatched bases: 9.

The gene calls are TRBV10-3 and TRBJ1-4; 9 bases align to TRBD1. The ends lost 6 bases at V and 8 bases at J; junction bases unmatched: 4. The germline V gene encodes CDR1 ENHRY and CDR2 SYGVKD. This CDR3 has 13 residues. CDR3 region: CAIRGQGYEKLFF. The CDR3 coding sequence is TGTGCCATCAGGGGACAGGGTTACGAAAAACTGTTTTTT.

The J gene is TRBJ1-5, the V gene TRBV19; no reliable D call. The germline V and J ends were trimmed by 0 bases and 5 bases, with 11 bases remaining between them. This CDR3 has 15 amino acids. The germline V gene encodes CDR1 LNHDA and CDR2 SQIVND (reference sequence). The CDR3, as DNA: TGTGCCAGTAGTATAGACTTCCAGAATTATCAGCCCCAGCATTTT. Amino acids: CASSIDFQNYQPQHF.

This chain uses TRBV7-8 with TRBJ2-7; D is perhaps TRBD2 (6 bases). Germline CDR1 reads SGHVS; CDR2 reads FQNEAQ. The CDR3 contains 16 residues. V was pared by 5 bases and J by 3 bases, with 20 bases between. CDR3 nucleotide sequence: TGTGCCAGCAGCCCCCTCAGGGACTCGCCCTTCTACGAGCAGTACTTC. Amino acid sequence: CASSPLRDSPFYEQYF.

The chain has TRBV19 and TRBJ1-5; D is undetermined. V gave up 7 bases and J gave up 2 bases, with 15 bases separating them. CDR3 length: 15 amino acids. Germline V CDR1 and CDR2: LNHDA, SQIVND (reference sequence). CDR3 loop: CASKADYSGNQPQHF. As DNA, the CDR3 is TGTGCCAGTAAAGCAGATTATAGCGGCAATCAGCCCCAGCATTTT.

This chain connects TRBV11-3 to TRBJ2-1; possibly TRBD2 for D (6 bases). Trimming shortened V by 3 bases and J by 10 bases, and 7 bases separated the two germline ends. This CDR3 comprises 11 residues. CDR1 SGHNT and CDR2 YENEEA come from the germline V gene. The DNA for the CDR3 is TGTGCCAGCAGCTTGCGGGGAGAGCAGTTCTTC. Its protein is CASSLRGEQFF.

The rearrangement links TRBV29-1 to TRBJ1-1, with 9 positions matching TRBD1. CDR3 length: 13 residues. The V gene's germline CDR1 is SQVTM and CDR2 ANQGSEA. Trimming cost V 6 bases and J 1 base; bases outside gene matches: 3. CDR3 region: CSVGTGTNTEAFF. The CDR3 nucleotides are TGCAGCGTCGGGACAGGGACGAACACTGAAGCTTTCTTT.

In DNA, the CDR3 is TGTGCCAGCAGCCAAGACAGGTTAATAGAAAAACTGTTTTTT. Amino acid sequence: CASSQDRLIEKLFF. This chain links TRBV7-2 with TRBJ1-4; TRBD1 is a possible D gene (6 bases). This CDR3 comprises 14 residues. Germline CDR1 is SGHTA and CDR2 is FQGNSA. Trimming stripped 5 bases from V and 8 bases from J, with 15 bases between.

The chain couples TRBV25-1 to TRBJ1-1, with a weak D call TRBD1 (6 bases). Between the trimmed V and J ends, which lost 7 bases and 6 bases, there was a span of 12 bases. This CDR3 is 12 amino acids long. From germline, CDR1 is MGHDK and CDR2 SYGVNS. The CDR3 DNA follows: TGTGCCAGCATGTGGGGGGGCTCTGAAGCTTTCTTT. Translating it yields CASMWGGSEAFF. Full variable domain (outside the CDR3, taken from reference TRBV25-1 and TRBJ1-1): EADIYQTPRYLVIGTGKKITLECSQTMGHDKMYWYQQDPGMELHLIHYSYGVNSTEKGDLSSESTVSRIRTEHFPLTLESARPSHTSQYLCASMWGGSEAFFGQGTRLTVV.